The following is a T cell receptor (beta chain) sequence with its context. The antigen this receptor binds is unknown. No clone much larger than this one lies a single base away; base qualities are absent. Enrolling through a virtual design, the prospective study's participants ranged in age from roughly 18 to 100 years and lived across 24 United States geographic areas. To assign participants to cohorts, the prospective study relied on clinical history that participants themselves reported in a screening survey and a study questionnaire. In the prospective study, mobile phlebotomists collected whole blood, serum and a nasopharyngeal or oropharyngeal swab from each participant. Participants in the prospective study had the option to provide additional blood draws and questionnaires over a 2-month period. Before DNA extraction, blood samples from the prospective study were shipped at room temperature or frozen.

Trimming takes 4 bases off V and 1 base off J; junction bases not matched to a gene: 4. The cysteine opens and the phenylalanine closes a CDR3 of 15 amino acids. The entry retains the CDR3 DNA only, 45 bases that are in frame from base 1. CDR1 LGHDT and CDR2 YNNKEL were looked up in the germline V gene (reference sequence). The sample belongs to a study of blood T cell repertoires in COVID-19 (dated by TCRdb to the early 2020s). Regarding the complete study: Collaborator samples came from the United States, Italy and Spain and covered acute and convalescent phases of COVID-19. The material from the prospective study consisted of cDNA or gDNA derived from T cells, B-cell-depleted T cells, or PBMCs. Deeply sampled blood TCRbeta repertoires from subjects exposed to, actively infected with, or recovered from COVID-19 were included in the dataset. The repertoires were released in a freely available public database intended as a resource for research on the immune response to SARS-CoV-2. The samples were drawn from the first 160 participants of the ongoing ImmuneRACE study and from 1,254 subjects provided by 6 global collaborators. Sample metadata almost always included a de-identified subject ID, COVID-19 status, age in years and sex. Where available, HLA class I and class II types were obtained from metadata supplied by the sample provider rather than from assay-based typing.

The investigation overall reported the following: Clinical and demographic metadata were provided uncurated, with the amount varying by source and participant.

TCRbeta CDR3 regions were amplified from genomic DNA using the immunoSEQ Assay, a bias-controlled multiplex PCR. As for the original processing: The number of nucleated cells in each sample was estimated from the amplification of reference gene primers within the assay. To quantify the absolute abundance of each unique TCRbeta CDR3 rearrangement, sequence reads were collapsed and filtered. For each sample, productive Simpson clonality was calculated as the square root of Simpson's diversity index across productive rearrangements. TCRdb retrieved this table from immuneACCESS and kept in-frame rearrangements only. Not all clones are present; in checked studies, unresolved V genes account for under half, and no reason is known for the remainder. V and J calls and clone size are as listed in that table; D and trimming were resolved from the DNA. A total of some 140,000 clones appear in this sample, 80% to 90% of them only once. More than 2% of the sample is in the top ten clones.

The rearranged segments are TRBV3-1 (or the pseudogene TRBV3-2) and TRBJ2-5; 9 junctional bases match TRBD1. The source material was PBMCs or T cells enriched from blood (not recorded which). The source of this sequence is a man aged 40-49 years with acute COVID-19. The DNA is TGTGCCAGCAGCCCTGGACAGGGGCCCCAAGAGACCCAGTACTTC. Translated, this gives CASSPGQGPQETQYF.